This note documents a single T cell receptor beta chain sequence. Its antigen is currently not known. This specimen comes from a study of cytomegalovirus exposure and HLA in healthy donors (dated by TCRdb to about 2017). Looking at the study overall: An earlier analysis of under 600 of the donors reported about 290 Gb of sequence data and some 120 million unique TCR beta sequences from around 200 million T cells. About 280 gigabases of sequencing data and roughly 80 million unique TCR sequences made up an early release that covered 500 to 700 HLA-typed donors. Of the roughly 390 genotyped donors, approximately 80% fell in the genetic ancestry cluster associated with self-reported Caucasian donors. The study aimed to test whether cataloging public T cell receptors could reveal signatures of past pathogen exposure. The study profiled the T cell repertoires of fewer than 850 subjects by immunosequencing and related them to cytomegalovirus serostatus. Along with the approximately 620-subject first cohort, a separate validation cohort of over a hundred different subjects was used. To predict cytomegalovirus infection status, the study brought together high-throughput TCR immunosequencing, statistical association of individual TCRs with disease status, and machine learning. A later analysis re-analyzed previously published TCR beta repertoires from 666 donors and added high-resolution HLA genotyping to study TCR occurrence patterns. The later analysis used no new phenotypic data to find candidate immune exposures, relying instead on TCR beta sequences and their occurrence across donors. To decide whether each TCR beta V gene segment behaved as functional or pseudogenic, an earlier analysis of some 600 of the donors relied on high-throughput TCR beta sequencing. Donor age, sex, ethnicity and CMV serostatus were compiled alongside the repertoire data. A later genetic analysis took genome-wide SNP genotypes for about three fifths of the 666 donors and used that subset as a discovery cohort. Every repertoire in the discovery cohort had been generated on one and the same sequencing platform. HLA typing covered class I and class II loci at four-digit resolution. The number of donors typed differed by locus, with about 629-640 for A, B, C, DRB1 and DQB1, roughly 520 for DQA1, about 610 for DPA1, and approximately 470 for DPB1. Several DR-DQ haplotypes were handled as single units for association and clustering because linkage in the cohort was strong. Across around 400 genotyped donors of the cohort, an average of 235,054 unique TCR beta nucleotide sequences per donor were sequenced, and 15% to 20% of those sequences were non-productive. Paper-wide results and their limitations: Because HLA typing was unavailable for some donors at each locus, only the typed subset was used in association tests. Some IMGT-functional V segments, including TRBV6-2 and TRBV6-3, could not be distinguished by the 87-base-pair reads and were therefore excluded. Roughly uniform sequencing depth across donors was assumed in presence/absence analyses, although this assumption may not hold. While some public TCRs were present in many individuals, most TCR sequences turned up only very rarely across donors. A further reported finding was that TCR beta sequences accurately predicted the HLA-A and HLA-B alleles for most subjects in the first cohort. Because counts were too low, seventeen rarely observed V segments, including chromosome 9 orphons, were left out of the earlier analysis of approximately 500 of the donors. The study listed 164 TCR beta chains as associated with cytomegalovirus. In a later genetic analysis, fewer N-insertions in productive TCRs were reported among donors in an Asian-associated ancestry cluster than the roughly 640-donor mean. The classifier was reported to diagnose cytomegalovirus status with high specificity and sensitivity in both the original and validation cohorts. In a later analysis, HLA-associated TCR beta chains showed more clonal expansion and lower generation probabilities than non-associated chains that were equally common. According to a later analysis, TCR association rates differed among HLA loci, with DRB1 alleles showing the most associated TCRs and HLA-C alleles showing the fewest. A few of the identified cytomegalovirus-associated TCR beta chains were confirmed in vitro to be specific for cytomegalovirus antigens. Most CMV-associated TCR beta chains appeared to be HLA-restricted in a later analysis, and the HLA associations seemed to be driven largely by CMV exposure. In this cohort, only TCR beta chains were sequenced, and detectable features were limited by the absence of alpha or paired-chain data. A later analysis reported that several top co-occurrence clusters appeared linked to parvovirus B19, influenza, CMV and Epstein-Barr virus. The authors suggested that the approach could potentially be extended to other disease states and immunological phenotypes. V-gene and J-gene trimming of TCR beta chains was associated with a missense DCLRE1C variant in a later genetic analysis, and the association was replicated in an independent cohort. In an earlier analysis of some 640 of the donors, most TCR beta V segments were observed in productive rearrangements about 90% or about 30% of the time, broadly matching IMGT annotations. Immune exposure information for the cohort was limited to CMV serostatus. A later analysis associated 16,951 TCR beta sequences with specific HLA alleles at a false discovery rate of 0.05. Linkage disequilibrium might explain the correlated functional status among segregating V segments, but an unknown experimental factor could not be excluded. A group of highly shared sequence variants was considered likely to be a technical artifact of the sequencing pipeline. When HLA alleles, especially DR and DQ, strongly co-occurred, TCR associations were difficult to assign to individual alleles.

In total, 666 healthy bone marrow donors made up the cohort. All cohort members were sampled while nominally healthy, although unrecorded immune exposures were likely present. The donor was CMV seronegative and belonged to the group of under 400 seronegative cohort members. Each donor provided a peripheral blood sample, and peripheral blood mononuclear cells were used for TCR beta sequencing. Genomic DNA extraction from the blood cell samples was performed with the Qiagen DNeasy Blood Extraction Kit. Library preparation used the immunoSEQ multiplex PCR assay. For the multiplex PCR, a mixture combining 60 forward primers for TCR Vbeta segments and 13 reverse primers for TCR Jbeta segments was used. The CDR3 region of rearranged TCR beta genes was amplified from genomic DNA with a multiplex PCR assay. Amplified TCR beta libraries were sequenced as 87-base-pair reads on the Illumina HiSeq System. As for the authors' bioinformatics: In a later analysis, around 80 million unique TCR beta chains were counted across the 690 or so repertoires, and around 11 million of these chains were shared by at least two donors. Raw reads were error-corrected and collapsed into unique sequences by a nearest-neighbor algorithm in which closely related sequences were merged to remove PCR and sequencing errors. CDR3 sequences were aligned to IMGT reference sequences to assign V, D and J gene segments. For a sequence to be retained, at least a six-nucleotide match to both a V gene segment and a J gene segment was required. Rearrangements were classified as productive when the CDR3 lacked stop codons and remained in frame with V and J, and all other rearrangements were classified as non-productive. Following IMGT convention, CDR3 was defined as the stretch from the second conserved V-encoded cysteine to the conserved J-encoded phenylalanine. In an earlier analysis of around 600 of the donors, sequences lacking an unambiguous match to a single V gene segment were excluded. In an earlier analysis of 587 of the donors, a V segment was called functional when productive rearrangements were above 56.7%, and segregating when the standard deviation between donors exceeded 5%. A statistical classification framework was developed to diagnose cytomegalovirus status using the catalog of TCR beta chain sequences. In a later analysis, V and J genes were assigned by comparing TCR nucleotide sequences against IMGT/GENE-DB human TR gene sequences. Using the TCRdist pipeline, a later analysis assigned CDR3 sequences along with most-parsimonious VDJ recombination scenarios. A later analysis defined each TCR beta chain by its CDR3 amino acid sequence plus V-gene family, and excluded reads lacking a unique V-gene family. A later analysis removed 550 to 650 highly shared, low-generation-probability nucleotide sequences to deal with suspected cross-contamination and a sequencing artifact. A later analysis calculated a clonal expansion index for each public chain from normalized within-repertoire ranks of inferred template counts. In a later analysis, generation probabilities were computed using a VDJ recombination model fitted to out-of-frame rearrangements, and the results were checked against IGoR. In a later analysis, hypergeometric tests were used to score TCR-TCR, TCR-HLA and TCR-CMV co-occurrence, with a repertoire-size bias correction applied to TCR pairs. False discovery rates were estimated in a later analysis by permuting HLA or CMV assignments 20 times. In a later analysis, co-occurring TCRs were grouped using DBSCAN, with TCRdist sequence similarity added in when clustering inside HLA-allele-positive subsets. For co-occurrence clustering, repertoires with fewer than 30,000 or more than 120,000 public chains were excluded, along with about five repertoires with anomalous nucleotide sharing. This is the immuneACCESS table as TCRdb keeps it, with only in-frame sequences that have V and J called. A part of the clones is gone; compared with another copy, unresolved V genes explain less than half, and the rest is unexplained. Clone size and the V and J calls come from that table; the DNA yielded D and trimming. The table kept for this sample lists 130,000 or so clones. The biggest ten clones account for approximately 2% of the sample.

Looking up the germline V gene yields CDR1 SGHNT and CDR2 YENEEA. The CDR3 runs 13 residues from the cysteine to the phenylalanine. Solely the CDR3 DNA is kept, with 39 bases framed from the first base. V sheds 8 bases and J sheds 1 base, leaving 9 bases between their ends. Material: PBMCs. The receptor was derived from a woman under 30 in good health and CMV-seronegative. In this chain, TRBV11-3 is recombined with TRBJ1-5; no D gene can be assigned with confidence. The CDR3 has the sequence CASSTGSNQPQHF. At the DNA level, the sequence is TGTGCCAGCTCAACGGGGAGCAATCAGCCCCAGCATTTT.